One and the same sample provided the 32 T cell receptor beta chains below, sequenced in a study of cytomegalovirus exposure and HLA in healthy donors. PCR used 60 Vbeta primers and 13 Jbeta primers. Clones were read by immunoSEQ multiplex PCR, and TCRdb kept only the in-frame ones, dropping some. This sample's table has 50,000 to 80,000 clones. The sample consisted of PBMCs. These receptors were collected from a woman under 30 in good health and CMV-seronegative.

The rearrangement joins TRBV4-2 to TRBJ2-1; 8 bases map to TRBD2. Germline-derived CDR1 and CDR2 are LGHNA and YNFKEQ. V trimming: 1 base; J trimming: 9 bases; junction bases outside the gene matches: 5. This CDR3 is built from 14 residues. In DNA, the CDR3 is TGTGCCAGCAGCCAAGGGGGACTAGGGTTTGAGCAGTTCTTC. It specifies CASSQGGLGFEQFF.

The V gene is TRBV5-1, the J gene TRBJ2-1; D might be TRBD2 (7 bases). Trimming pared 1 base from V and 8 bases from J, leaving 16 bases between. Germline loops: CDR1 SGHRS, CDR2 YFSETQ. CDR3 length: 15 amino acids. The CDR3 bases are TGCGCCAGCAGCTTGACGAGGGGGGGCCAAGATGAGCAGTTCTTC. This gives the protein CASSLTRGGQDEQFF.

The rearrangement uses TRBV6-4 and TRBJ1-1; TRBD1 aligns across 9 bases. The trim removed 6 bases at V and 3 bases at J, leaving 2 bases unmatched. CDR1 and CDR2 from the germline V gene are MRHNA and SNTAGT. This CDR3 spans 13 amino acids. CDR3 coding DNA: TGTGCCAGCAGAAACAGGGGGCACACTGAAGCTTTCTTT. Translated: CASRNRGHTEAFF.

The CDR3 sequence is CASRTVNTEAFF. The CDR3 nucleotides are TGTGCCAGCAGGACAGTGAACACTGAAGCTTTCTTT. The V and J genes are TRBV5-4 and TRBJ1-1; D is perhaps TRBD1 (5 bases). This CDR3 region has 12 residues. V lost 5 bases, J lost 0 bases, and 5 bases lay in between. The germline V gene has CDR1 SGHNT and CDR2 YYREEE (reference sequence).

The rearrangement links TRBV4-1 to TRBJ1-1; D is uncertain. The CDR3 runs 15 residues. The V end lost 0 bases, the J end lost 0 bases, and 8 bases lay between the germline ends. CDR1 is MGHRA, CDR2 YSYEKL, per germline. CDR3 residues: CASSQDAGMNTEAFF. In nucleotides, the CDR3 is TGCGCCAGCAGCCAAGACGCGGGGATGAACACTGAAGCTTTCTTT.

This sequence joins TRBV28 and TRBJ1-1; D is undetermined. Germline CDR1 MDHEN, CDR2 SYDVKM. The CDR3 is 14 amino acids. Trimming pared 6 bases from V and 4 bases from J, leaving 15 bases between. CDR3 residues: CASSQLTGFTEAFF. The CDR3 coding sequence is TGTGCCAGCAGCCAATTAACGGGATTCACTGAAGCTTTCTTT.

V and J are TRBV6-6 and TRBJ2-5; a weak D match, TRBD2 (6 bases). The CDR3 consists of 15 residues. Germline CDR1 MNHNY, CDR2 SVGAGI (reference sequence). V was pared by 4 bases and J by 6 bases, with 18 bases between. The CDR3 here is CASSSTPGVGKTQYF. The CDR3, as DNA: TGTGCCAGCAGTTCCACCCCGGGGGTGGGGAAGACCCAGTACTTC.

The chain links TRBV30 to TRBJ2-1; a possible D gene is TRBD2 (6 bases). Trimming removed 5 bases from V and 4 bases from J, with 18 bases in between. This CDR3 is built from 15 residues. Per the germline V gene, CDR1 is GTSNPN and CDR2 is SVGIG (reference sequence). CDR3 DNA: TGTGCCTGGGGGGGGACCGGGATCGGTTACAATGAGCAGTTCTTC. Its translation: CAWGGTGIGYNEQFF.

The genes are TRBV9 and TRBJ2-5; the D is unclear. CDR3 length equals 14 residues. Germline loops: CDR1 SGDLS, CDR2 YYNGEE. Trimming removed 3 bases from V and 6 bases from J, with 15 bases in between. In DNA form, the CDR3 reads TGTGCCAGCAGCGAGGCCGGGTCGACCAAGACCCAGTACTTC. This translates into CASSEAGSTKTQYF.

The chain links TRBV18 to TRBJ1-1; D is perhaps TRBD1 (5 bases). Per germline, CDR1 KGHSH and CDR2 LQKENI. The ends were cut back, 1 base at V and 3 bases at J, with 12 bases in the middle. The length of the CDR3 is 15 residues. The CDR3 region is CASSPRGGYYTEAFF. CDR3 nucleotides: TGTGCCAGCTCACCACGGGGGGGGTACTACACTGAAGCTTTCTTT.

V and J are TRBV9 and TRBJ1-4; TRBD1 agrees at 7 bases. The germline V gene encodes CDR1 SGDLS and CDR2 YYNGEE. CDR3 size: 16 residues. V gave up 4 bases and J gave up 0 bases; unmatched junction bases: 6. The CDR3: CASSRSGTATNEKLFF. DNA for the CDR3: TGTGCCAGCAGCCGCTCAGGGACAGCAACTAATGAAAAACTGTTTTTT.

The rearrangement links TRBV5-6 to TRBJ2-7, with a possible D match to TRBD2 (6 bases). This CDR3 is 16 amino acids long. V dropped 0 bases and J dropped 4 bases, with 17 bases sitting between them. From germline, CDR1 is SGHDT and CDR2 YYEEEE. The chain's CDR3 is CASSLAKLSGEYEQYF. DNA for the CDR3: TGTGCCAGCAGCTTGGCCAAGCTGTCGGGGGAATACGAGCAGTACTTC.

The CDR3 coding sequence is TGTGCCAGCAGCTTCGGGGAAATTACTGAAGCTTTCTTT. Its protein product is CASSFGEITEAFF. The chain recombines TRBV7-6 with TRBJ1-1, with D uncertain. Trimming took 3 bases from V and 5 from J, leaving 10 bases between them. The CDR3 has 13 residues. Germline V lookup: CDR1 SGHVS, CDR2 FNYEAQ.

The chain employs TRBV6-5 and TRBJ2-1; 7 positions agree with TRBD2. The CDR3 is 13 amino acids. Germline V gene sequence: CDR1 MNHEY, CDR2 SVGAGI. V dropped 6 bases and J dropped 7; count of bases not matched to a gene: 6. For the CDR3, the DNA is TGTGCCAGCAGGGGGGGAGGGAGGAATGAGCAGTTCTTC. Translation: CASRGGGRNEQFF.

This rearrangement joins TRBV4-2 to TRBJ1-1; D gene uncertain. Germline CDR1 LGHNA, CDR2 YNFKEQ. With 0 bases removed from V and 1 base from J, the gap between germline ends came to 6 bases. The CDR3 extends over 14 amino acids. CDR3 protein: CASSQDLGNTEAFF. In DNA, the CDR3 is TGTGCCAGCAGCCAAGATCTCGGGAACACTGAAGCTTTCTTT.

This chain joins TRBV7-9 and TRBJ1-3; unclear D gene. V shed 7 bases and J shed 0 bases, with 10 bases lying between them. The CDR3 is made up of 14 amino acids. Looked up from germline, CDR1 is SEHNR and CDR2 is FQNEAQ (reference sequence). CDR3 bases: TGTGCCAGCACATCCCCGGGCTCTGGAAACACCATATATTTT. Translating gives CASTSPGSGNTIYF.

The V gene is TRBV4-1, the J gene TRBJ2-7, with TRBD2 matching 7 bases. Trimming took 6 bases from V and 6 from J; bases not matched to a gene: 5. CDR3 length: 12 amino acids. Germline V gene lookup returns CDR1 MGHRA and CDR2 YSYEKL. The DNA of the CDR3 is TGCGCCAGCAGGGGCGGGAGCCCCGAGCAGTACTTC. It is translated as CASRGGSPEQYF.

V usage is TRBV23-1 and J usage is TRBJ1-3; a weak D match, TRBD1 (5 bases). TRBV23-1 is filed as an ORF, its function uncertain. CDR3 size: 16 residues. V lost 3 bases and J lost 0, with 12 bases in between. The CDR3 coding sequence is TGCGCCAGCAGTCAGCCGACAGCCTTCTCTGGAAACACCATATATTTT. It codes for CASSQPTAFSGNTIYF.

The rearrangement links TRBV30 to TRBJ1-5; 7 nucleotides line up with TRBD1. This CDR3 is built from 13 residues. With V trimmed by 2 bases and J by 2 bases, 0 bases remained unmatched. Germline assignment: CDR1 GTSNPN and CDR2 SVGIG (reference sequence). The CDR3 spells CAWSQGGNQPQHF. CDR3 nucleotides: TGTGCCTGGAGTCAGGGGGGCAATCAGCCCCAGCATTTT.

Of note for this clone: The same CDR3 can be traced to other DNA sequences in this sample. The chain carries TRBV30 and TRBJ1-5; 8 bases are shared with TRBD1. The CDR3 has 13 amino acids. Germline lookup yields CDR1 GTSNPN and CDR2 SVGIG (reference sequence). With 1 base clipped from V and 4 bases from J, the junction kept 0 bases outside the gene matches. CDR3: CAWSGTGNQPQHF. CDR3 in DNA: TGTGCCTGGAGTGGGACAGGGAATCAGCCCCAGCATTTT.

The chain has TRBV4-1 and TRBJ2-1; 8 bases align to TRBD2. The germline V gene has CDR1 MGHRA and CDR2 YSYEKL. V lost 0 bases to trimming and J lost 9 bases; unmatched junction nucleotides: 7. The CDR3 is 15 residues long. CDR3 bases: TGCGCCAGCAGCCAAGAGGGAGCGGGAGCTAGTGAGCAGTTCTTC. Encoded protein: CASSQEGAGASEQFF.

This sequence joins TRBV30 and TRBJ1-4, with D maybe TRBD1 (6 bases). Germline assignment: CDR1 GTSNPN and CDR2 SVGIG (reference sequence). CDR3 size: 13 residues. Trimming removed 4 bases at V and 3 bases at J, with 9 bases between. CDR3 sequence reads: CAWKAGANEKLFF. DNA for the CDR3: TGTGCCTGGAAGGCAGGGGCTAATGAAAAACTGTTTTTT.

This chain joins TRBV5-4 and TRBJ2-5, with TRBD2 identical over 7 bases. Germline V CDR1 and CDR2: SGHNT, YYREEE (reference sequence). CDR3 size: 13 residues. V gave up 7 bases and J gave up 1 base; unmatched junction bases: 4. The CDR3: CASGGELQETQYF. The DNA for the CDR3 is TGTGCCAGCGGGGGGGAACTCCAAGAGACCCAGTACTTC. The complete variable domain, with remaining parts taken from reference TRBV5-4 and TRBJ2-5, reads ETGVTQSPTHLIKTRGQQVTLRCSSQSGHNTVSWYQQALGQGPQFIFQYYREEENGRGNFPPRFSGLQFPNYSSELNVNALELDDSALYLCASGGELQETQYFGPGTRLLVL.

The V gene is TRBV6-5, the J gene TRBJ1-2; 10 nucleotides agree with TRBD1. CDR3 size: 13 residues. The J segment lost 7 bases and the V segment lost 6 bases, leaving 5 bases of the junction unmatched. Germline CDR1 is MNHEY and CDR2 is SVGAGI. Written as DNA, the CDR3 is TGTGCCAGCAGCTCTCGGACAGGGGGTGGCTACACCTTC. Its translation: CASSSRTGGGYTF.

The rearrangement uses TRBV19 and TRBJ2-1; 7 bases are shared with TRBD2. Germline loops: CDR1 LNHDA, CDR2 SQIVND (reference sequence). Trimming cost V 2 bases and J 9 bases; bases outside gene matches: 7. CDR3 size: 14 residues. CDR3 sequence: CASSIRLALGEQFF. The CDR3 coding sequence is TGTGCCAGTAGTATAAGACTAGCCCTCGGTGAGCAGTTCTTC.

Here the CDR3 reads CASSFRRGGNYNEQFF. The CDR3 region has the DNA TGTGCCAGCAGCTTCCGTAGGGGCGGAAATTACAATGAGCAGTTCTTC. This chain joins TRBV11-2 and TRBJ2-1, with D tentatively TRBD1 (5 bases). The CDR3 is 16 amino acids. Germline CDR1 SGHAT, CDR2 FQNNGV. The germline V and J ends were trimmed by 3 bases and 4 bases, with 16 bases remaining between them.

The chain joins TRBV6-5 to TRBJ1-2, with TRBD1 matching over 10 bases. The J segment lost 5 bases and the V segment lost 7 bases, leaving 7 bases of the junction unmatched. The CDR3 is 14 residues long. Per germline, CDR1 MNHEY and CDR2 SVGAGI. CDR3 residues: CASTPWDRGYGYTF. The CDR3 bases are TGTGCCAGCACCCCCTGGGACAGGGGATATGGCTACACCTTC.

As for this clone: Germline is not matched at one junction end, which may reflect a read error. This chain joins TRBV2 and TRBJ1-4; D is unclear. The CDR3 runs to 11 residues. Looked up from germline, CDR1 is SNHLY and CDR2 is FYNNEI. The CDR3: CASRTTEKLFF. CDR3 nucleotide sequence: TGTGCCAGCAGGACTACTGAAAAACTGTTTTTT. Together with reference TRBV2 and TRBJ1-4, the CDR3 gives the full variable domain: EPEVTQTPSHQVTQMGQEVILRCVPISNHLYFYWYRQILGQKVEFLVSFYNNEISEKSEIFDDQFSVERPDGSNFTLKIRSTKLEDSAMYFCASRTTEKLFFGSGTQLSVL.

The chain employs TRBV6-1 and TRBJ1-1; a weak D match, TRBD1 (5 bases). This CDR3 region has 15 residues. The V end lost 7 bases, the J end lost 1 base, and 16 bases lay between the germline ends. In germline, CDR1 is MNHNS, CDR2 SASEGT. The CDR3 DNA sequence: TGTGCCAGCAAGACCAACGGAGGGGCGAACACTGAAGCTTTCTTT. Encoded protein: CASKTNGGANTEAFF.

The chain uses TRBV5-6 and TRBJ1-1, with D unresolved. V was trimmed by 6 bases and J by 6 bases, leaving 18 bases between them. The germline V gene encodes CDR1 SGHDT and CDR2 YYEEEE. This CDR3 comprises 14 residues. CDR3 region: CASTPAPREAEAFF. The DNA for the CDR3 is TGTGCCAGCACCCCTGCCCCCCGGGAGGCTGAAGCTTTCTTT.

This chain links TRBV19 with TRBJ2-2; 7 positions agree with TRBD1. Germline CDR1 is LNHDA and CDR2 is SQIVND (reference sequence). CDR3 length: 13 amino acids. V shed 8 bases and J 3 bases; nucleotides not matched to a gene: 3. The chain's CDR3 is CASGTDYTGELFF. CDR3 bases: TGTGCCAGTGGGACAGACTACACCGGGGAGCTGTTTTTT.

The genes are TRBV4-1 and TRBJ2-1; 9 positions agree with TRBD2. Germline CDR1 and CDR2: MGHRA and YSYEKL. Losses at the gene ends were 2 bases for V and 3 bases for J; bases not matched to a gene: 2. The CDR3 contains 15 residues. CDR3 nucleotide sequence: TGCGCCAGCAGCCAAAGCGGGGGGCTCTACAATGAGCAGTTCTTC. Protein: CASSQSGGLYNEQFF.